This T cell receptor (beta chain) was obtained from a study of blood T cell repertoires in COVID-19. On the study more broadly: Samples representing acute and convalescent COVID-19 were sourced from the United States, Italy and Spain.

The repertoire was sequenced with immunoSEQ multiplex PCR; TCRdb's copy has only in-frame clones and lacks some. The table has some 100,000 clones, 91% seen once. The clonotype was recovered from a man aged 45-65 years with active COVID-19. Sequenced input: peripheral blood.

CDR3 nucleotides: TGTGCCAGCAGCTTTCCAGGGGGCTACGAGCAGTACTTC. As protein: CASSFPGGYEQYF. J is TRBJ2-7 and V is TRBV5-6, with TRBD1 matching 7 bases. Germline V gives CDR1 SGHDT, CDR2 YYEEEE. V was clipped by 2 bases and J by 3 bases; unmatched bases: 2. The CDR3 has 13 amino acids.